The clone carrying this T cell receptor beta chain was detected ten times or more. Antigen unknown. The germline gives CDR1 SGHTA, CDR2 FQGNSA. This CDR3 comprises 16 residues. Trimming at V came to 5 bases and at J to 8 bases, leaving 13 bases not matched to a gene. Researchers took RNA transcripts and amplified the TCR beta CDR3 regions from them. The TCR CDR3 was amplified in a first-round RT-PCR using the HTBI primer set. TCRdb processed the multiplex PCR reads anew with MiXCR; each CDR3 protein has one entry. The profile shows 240,000 or so distinct CDR3 sequences, around 17% of them singletons. This entry is derived from a study of T cells in Graves' hyperthyroidism and ophthalmopathy. About the study: Once the initial diagnosis was made, peripheral blood was obtained before any treatment. Study-wide points: Also found in blood were most expanded thyroid clonotypes above 0.001. Model predictions of ophthalmopathy came a median about 6.3 months before onset.

Fresh peripheral blood, under 13 ml, was the source of the PBMCs. This receptor was taken from a woman aged 18-35 years with Graves' ophthalmopathy. This chain connects TRBV7-2 to TRBJ2-1; TRBD2 agrees at 9 bases. The source material was blood. CDR3 sequence: CASSRRGSGSKDEQFF. The CDR3 DNA reads TGTGCCAGCAGCCGCCGGGGTAGCGGGAGTAAGGATGAGCAGTTCTTC.